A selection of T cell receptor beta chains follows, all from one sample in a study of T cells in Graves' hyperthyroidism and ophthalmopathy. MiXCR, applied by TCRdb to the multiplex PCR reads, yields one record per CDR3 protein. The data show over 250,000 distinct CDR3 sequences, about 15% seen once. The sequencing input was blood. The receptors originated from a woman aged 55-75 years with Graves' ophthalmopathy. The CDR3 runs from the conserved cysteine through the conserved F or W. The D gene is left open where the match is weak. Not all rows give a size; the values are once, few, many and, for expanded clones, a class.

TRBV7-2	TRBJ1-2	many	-	TGTGCCAGCAGCGGGGTGCGGAACTATGGCTACACCTTC	CASSGVRNYGYTF
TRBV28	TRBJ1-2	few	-	TGTGCCAGCAGTTTACCCCGGGGAGGGAGGGACGGCTACACCTTC	CASSLPRGGRDGYTF
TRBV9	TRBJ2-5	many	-	TGTGCCAGCAGCTACGACGGACAGCCCCAAGAGACCCAGTACTTC	CASSYDGQPQETQYF
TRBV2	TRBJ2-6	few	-	TGTGCCAGCAGGATACAGGACTCTGGGGCCAACGTCCTGACTTTC	CASRIQDSGANVLTF
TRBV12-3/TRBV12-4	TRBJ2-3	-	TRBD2	TGTGCCAGCAGTTTCGGCGGGGGACCAGATACGCAGTATTTT	CASSFGGGPDTQYF
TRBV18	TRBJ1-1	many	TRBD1	TGTGCCAGCTCACCTTGGACAGGGGGTTCCGAAGCTTTCTTT	CASSPWTGGSEAFF
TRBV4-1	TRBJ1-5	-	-	TGCGCCAGCAGCCAAGATCCAGGGGTTGCGTTTGGTCAGCCCCAGCATTTT	CASSQDPGVAFGQPQHF
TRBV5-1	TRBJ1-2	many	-	TGCGCCAGCAGCCCGACGAATTCCTACGGGGGCTCAGGCTACACCTTC	CASSPTNSYGGSGYTF
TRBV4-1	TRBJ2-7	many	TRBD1	TGCGCCAGCAGCCAAGATCCCCCGGCCGGGACAGCCTACGAGCAGTACTTC	CASSQDPPAGTAYEQYF
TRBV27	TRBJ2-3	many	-	TGTGCCAGCAGTTTTCTCCAGGGCAACACAGATACGCAGTATTTT	CASSFLQGNTDTQYF
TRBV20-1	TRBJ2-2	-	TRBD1	TGCAGTGCTAGTAAGGGGGCCCGCACCGGGGAGCTGTTTTTT	CSASKGARTGELFF
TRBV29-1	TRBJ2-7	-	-	TGCAGCGTTTCGATAGGGACCTACGAGCAGTACTTC	CSVSIGTYEQYF
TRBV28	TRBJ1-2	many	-	TGTGCCAGCGGCAGGGAGGCTGGCTACACCTTC	CASGREAGYTF
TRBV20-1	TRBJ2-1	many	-	TGCAGTGCCCATAGAAGAGTTGAGCAGTTCTTC	CSAHRRVEQFF
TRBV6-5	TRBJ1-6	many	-	TGTGCCAGCAGTTACTCCACAGGGCAGAGGAATTCACCCCTCCACTTT	CASSYSTGQRNSPLHF
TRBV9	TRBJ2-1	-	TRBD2	TGTGCCAGCAGCGAAAGACTAGCGAACAATGAGCAGTTCTTC	CASSERLANNEQFF
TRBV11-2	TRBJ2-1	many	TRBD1	TGTGCCAGCAGCTTTCGATCGACCGGGACAGGGTTTGAGCAGTTCTTC	CASSFRSTGTGFEQFF
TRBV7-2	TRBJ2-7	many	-	TGTGCCAGCAGCTTAGACCCAATTCCCACCTACGAGCAGTACTTC	CASSLDPIPTYEQYF
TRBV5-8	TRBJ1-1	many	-	TGTGCCAGCAGCTCGCTATGGACGAAGACTGAAGCTTTCTTT	CASSSLWTKTEAFF
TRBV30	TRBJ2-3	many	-	TGTGCCTGGAGGGTGGGCAGGACCAGCACAGATACGCAGTATTTT	CAWRVGRTSTDTQYF